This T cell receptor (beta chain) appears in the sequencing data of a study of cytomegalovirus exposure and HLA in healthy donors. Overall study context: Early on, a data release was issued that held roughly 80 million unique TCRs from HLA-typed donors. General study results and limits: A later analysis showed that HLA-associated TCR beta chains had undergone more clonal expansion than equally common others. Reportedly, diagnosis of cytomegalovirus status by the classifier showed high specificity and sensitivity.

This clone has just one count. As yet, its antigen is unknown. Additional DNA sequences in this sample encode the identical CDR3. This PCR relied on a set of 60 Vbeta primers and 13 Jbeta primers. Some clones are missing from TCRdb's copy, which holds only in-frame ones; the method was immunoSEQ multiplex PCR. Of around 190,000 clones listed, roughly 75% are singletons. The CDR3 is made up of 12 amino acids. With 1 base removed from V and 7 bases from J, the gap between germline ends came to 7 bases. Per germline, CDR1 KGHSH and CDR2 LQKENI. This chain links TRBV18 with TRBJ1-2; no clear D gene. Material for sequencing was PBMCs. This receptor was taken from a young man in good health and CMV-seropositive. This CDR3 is CASSPRGGGYTF. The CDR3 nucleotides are TGTGCCAGCTCACCACGCGGTGGTGGCTACACCTTC.